This T cell receptor (beta chain) is drawn from a study of T cells after yellow fever vaccination (dated by TCRdb to the late 2010s). General notes on the study: The SMART-Seq v4 Ultra Low Input RNA kit was used to prepare libraries from fractions with low cell numbers. To follow T-cell clones before and after both primary and booster YFV17D yellow fever vaccination, bulk TCR alpha and beta repertoires underwent longitudinal sequencing. Two healthy male donors made up the cohort, one aged 18 to 29 years and the other aged 30 to 40 years. Blood samples were taken at several timepoints before and after primary and secondary immunization, and bulk PBMC replicates and cell subsets were isolated. On the study overall, not on this receptor specifically: Because only a couple of donors were included in the study, the extent to which the findings can be generalized is limited. A small share of clonotypes occurred in both CD4 and CD8 compartments, likely arising from convergent recombination. The secondary T-cell response was weaker than the primary response but faster, peaking on day 5 instead of day 15. After the booster, most of the clones that had expanded following primary vaccination were detected again (around 97% of CD4 and 80% to 90% of CD8), which suggests that memory was broadly maintained. Computational filtering was needed because FACS-sorted repertoires could contain abundant contaminating clonotypes from the bulk population.

This clonotype was observed a handful of times. Its antigen specificity is not known. There are no base qualities to consult, and no much larger clone falls within one base. Interpreted using the paper, the treatment or condition label stands for: live attenuated yellow fever vaccine strain. At each blood-draw timepoint, two biological replicates of bulk PBMCs were collected. A standard Ficoll-Paque protocol was used to isolate PBMCs from peripheral blood. TriZol was used to extract RNA from bulk PBMCs, from CD4 and CD8 fractions, and from dextramer-positive and dextramer-negative fractions. The germline V gene specifies SGHTA as CDR1 and FQGNSA as CDR2. CDR3 length: 14 amino acids, cysteine to phenylalanine. Just the 42-base CDR3 DNA is kept, in frame starting at base 1. V gives up 3 bases and J gives up 3 bases, and the segment between their germline ends measures 12 bases. Synthesis of TCR cDNA relied on 5'RACE template switching, a step that introduced a universal primer site along with unique molecular identifiers. Priming for cDNA synthesis came from both the TCR alpha and TCR beta constant segments. Two PCR steps were used to amplify libraries, with sample barcodes and sequencing adapters being added in the second step. Sequencing of the libraries was done on either Illumina HiSeq 2500 (2x100 bp) or NovaSeq (2x150 bp). Regarding the original processing steps: MIGEC handled demultiplexing of reads and collapsing into UMI consensus sequences, while MiXCR performed V(D)J alignment. Vaccine-responding clonotypes were defined with edgeR using replicate PBMC samples, requiring FDR below 0.01 and a log2 fold change above 5 up to day 15. Each bulk clonotype was labeled CD4 or CD8 based on which sequenced repertoire, CD4 or CD8, contained the clonotype at higher abundance. The raw public reads went through TCRdb reprocessing: fastp at Q25, MiXCR clone calling, in-frame beta chains kept. Rows are combined by CDR3 protein, so each entry shows the most common genes and DNA. TCRdb's processing, not the authors' own work, is the source of the V and J calls. In all, the sample holds fewer than 450,000 distinct CDR3 sequences, and roughly 8.3% of those were seen once. Jointly, the top ten make up roughly 15% of the sample.

The sample here was PBMCs, taken more than 35 days after the first yellow fever vaccination. The receptor was isolated from a man aged 18 to 29 who received the YFV17D yellow fever vaccine. In this chain, TRBV7-2 is recombined with TRBJ2-7, with no reliable assignment of the D segment. CDR3 reads: CASSFSVVGYEQYF. DNA sequence: TGTGCCAGCAGCTTTTCGGTGGTTGGCTACGAGCAGTACTTC.